This T cell receptor (beta chain) was identified in a study of blood T cells in healthy people across ages. The study's findings and limits: Roughly linear declines in TCR beta diversity per million T cells occurred with age.

For the second PCR, which ran for about 7 to 11 cycles, a sample-barcoded 5' primer and a J-beta primer mix were used. A template-switch adaptor with 12 random nucleotides tagged each cDNA molecule. TCRdb re-called the 5' RACE reads with MiXCR, one entry per CDR3 protein. Counted here are about 510,000 distinct CDR3 sequences, about 29% occurring once; the ten biggest clones make up approximately 3.3%. Trimming left V 4 bases short and J 6 bases short, with 14 bases between. Germline-derived CDR1 and CDR2 are MGHRA and YSYEKL. The length of the CDR3 is 14 residues. Isolation yielded PBMCs, at least 7 million per sample, in every case. Note on this clonotype: Its antigen is unknown.

The data also belong to a second study, concerning T cells of mothers and their children.

Sequenced input: blood. This clonotype originated in a boy between 2 and 10 years old in good health. V is TRBV4-1 and J is TRBJ2-3; D is possibly TRBD1 (6 bases). CDR3 DNA: TGCGCCAGCAGCCCGGGACAAGAGACCGATACGCAGTATTTT. Translating gives CASSPGQETDTQYF.